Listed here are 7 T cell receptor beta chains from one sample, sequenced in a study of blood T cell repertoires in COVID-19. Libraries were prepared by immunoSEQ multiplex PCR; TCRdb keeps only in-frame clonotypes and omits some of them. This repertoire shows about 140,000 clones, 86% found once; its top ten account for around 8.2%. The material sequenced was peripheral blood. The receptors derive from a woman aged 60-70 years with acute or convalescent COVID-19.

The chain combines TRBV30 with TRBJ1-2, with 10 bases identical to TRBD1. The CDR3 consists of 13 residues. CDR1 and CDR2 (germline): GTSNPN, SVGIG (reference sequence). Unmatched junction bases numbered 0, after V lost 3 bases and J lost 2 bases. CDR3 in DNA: TGTGCCTGGAGGACAGGGGGCAACTATGGCTACACCTTC. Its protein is CAWRTGGNYGYTF.

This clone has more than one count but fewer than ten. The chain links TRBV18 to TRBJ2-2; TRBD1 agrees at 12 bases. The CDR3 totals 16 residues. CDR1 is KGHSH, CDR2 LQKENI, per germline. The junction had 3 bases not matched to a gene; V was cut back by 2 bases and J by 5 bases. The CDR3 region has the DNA TGTGCCAGCTCACCAGGGACAGGGGGCCGAACCGGGGAGCTGTTTTTT. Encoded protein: CASSPGTGGRTGELFF.

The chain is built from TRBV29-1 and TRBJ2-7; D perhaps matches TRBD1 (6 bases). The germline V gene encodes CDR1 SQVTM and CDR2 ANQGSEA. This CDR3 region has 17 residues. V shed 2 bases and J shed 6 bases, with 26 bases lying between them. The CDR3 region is CSVESYGKGVNGGEQYF. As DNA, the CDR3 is TGCAGCGTTGAATCCTACGGGAAGGGGGTGAATGGGGGCGAGCAGTACTTC.

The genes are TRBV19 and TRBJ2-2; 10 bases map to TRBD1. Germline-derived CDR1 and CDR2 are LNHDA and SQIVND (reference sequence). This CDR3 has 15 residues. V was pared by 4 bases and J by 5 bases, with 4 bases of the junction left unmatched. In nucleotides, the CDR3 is TGTGCCAGTAGTACTCGGACAGGGGGGACCGGGGAGCTGTTTTTT. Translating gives CASSTRTGGTGELFF.

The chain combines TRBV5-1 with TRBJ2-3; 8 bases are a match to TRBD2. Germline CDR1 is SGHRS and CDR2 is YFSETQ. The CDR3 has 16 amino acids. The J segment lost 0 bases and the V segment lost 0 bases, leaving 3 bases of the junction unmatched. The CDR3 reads CASSLGRGASTDTQYF. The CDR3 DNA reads TGCGCCAGCAGCTTGGGGCGGGGGGCTAGCACAGATACGCAGTATTTT.

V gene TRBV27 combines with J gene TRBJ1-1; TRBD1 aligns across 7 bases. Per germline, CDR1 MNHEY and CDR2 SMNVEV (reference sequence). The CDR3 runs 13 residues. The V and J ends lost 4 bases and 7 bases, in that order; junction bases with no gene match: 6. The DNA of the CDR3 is TGTGCCAGCAGTTCCAGCCGACAGGGTGAAGCTTTCTTT. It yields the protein CASSSSRQGEAFF.

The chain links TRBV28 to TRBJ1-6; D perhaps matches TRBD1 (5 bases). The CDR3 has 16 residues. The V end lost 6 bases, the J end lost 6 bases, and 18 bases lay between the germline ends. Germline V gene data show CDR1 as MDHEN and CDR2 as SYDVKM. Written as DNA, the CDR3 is TGTGCCAGCAGAACCCCTTCAGGGATGGGTAATTCACCCCTCCACTTT. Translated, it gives CASRTPSGMGNSPLHF. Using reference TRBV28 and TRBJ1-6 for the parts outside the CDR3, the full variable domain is DVKVTQSSRYLVKRTGEKVFLECVQDMDHENMFWYRQDPGLGLRLIYFSYDVKMKEKGDIPEGYSVSREKKERFSLILESASTNQTSMYLCASRTPSGMGNSPLHFGNGTRLTVT.